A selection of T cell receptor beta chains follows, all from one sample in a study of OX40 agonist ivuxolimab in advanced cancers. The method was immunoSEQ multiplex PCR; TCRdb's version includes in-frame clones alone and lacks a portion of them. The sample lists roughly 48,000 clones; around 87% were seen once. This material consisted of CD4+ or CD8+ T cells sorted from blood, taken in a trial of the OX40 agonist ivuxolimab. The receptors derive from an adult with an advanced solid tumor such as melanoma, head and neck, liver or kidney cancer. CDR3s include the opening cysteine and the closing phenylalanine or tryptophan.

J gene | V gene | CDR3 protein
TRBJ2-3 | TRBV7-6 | CASSLYPQPGTSGKSRPDTQYF
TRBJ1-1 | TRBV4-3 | CASSQDTGWGGTEAFF
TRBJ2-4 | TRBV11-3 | CASSLKGAIAKNIQYF
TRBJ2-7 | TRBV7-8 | CASSFGRVQYF
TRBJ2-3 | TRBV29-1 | CSVEESLAGGVEDTQYF
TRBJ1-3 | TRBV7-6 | CASSSSLGDTIYF
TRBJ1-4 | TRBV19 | CASTKTGGDFEKLFF
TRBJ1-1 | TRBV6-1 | CASSERRGTEAFF
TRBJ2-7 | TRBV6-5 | CASSYSKTGLMEQYF
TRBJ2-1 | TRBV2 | CASTTPVSSYNEQFF
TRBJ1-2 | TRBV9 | CASSGTSPFFYGYTF
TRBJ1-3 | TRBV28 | CASSLGGGSGNTIYF
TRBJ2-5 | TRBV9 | CASSPPTGGQETQYF
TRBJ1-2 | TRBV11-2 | CASSHPLPNYGYTF
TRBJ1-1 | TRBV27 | CASSLGAGATEAFF
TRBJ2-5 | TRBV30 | CAWSAAGPETQYF
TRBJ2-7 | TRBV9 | CASSASDRGSYEQYF
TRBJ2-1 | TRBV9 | CASGTGGNNEQFF
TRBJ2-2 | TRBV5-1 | CASSSSGGVFSGELFF
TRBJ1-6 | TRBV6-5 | CASRGPGNNSPLHF
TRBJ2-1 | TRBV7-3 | CASSPGPNNEQFF
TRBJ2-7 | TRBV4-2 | CASSQGASSYEQYF
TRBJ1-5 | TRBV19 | CASSMLRGQPQHF
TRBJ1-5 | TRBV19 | CASSSIAYSSNQPQHF
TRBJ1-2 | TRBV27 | CASSYTTQGYYGYTF
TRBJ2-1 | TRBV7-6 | CASSPRGDEQFF
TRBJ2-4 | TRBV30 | CAWSFSPGAKNIQYF